The 25 T cell receptor beta chains below were found in one sample sequenced in a study of blood T cell repertoires in COVID-19. The protocol was immunoSEQ multiplex PCR, while the TCRdb copy is restricted to in-frame clones and leaves out a portion. The sample records approximately 110,000 clones, approximately 81% being singletons. Sequenced input: peripheral blood. These receptors all stem from a human donor in a cohort sampled during active COVID-19.

DNA of the CDR3: TGTGCCAGCAGCGCCGATCCCCGTTCCTATCTTGGCTACACCTTC. It yields the protein CASSADPRSYLGYTF. The chain has TRBV9 and TRBJ1-2; no firm D call. With 3 bases removed from V and 7 bases from J, the gap between germline ends came to 19 bases. The CDR3 length is 15 residues. Germline values: CDR1 SGDLS, CDR2 YYNGEE.

A word on this clone: Compared with germline, one end of the junction differs, possibly owing to a read error. The V gene is TRBV7-3, the J gene TRBJ1-1; a possible D gene is TRBD1 (6 bases). The CDR3 contains 13 residues. Germline V gene sequence: CDR1 SGHTA, CDR2 FQGTGA. The CDR3 region is CASSPNRDTEAFF. For the CDR3, the DNA is TGTGCCAGCAGCCCGAACCGGGACACCGAAGCTTTCTTT.

The V call is TRBV27, the J call TRBJ2-3, with 7 bases lining up with TRBD1. The trim removed 5 bases at V and 6 bases at J, leaving 14 bases unmatched. Germline V CDR1 and CDR2: MNHEY, SMNVEV (reference sequence). The CDR3 runs to 16 residues. As DNA, the CDR3 is TGTGCCAGCAGTGAAAGGGGGCCAGGCGGCGGGGATACGCAGTATTTT. This codes for CASSERGPGGGDTQYF.

This chain uses TRBV18 with TRBJ2-1; 13 bases match TRBD2. The V gene's germline CDR1 is KGHSH and CDR2 LQKENI. V trimming: 5 bases; J trimming: 8 bases; junction bases outside the gene matches: 6. The CDR3 totals 15 residues. The chain's CDR3 is CASSSGTSGNHEQFF. Written as DNA, the CDR3 is TGTGCCAGCTCATCCGGGACTAGCGGGAATCATGAGCAGTTCTTC.

The V and J genes are TRBV5-1 and TRBJ1-2; D remains ambiguous. CDR1 is SGHRS and CDR2 is YFSETQ in the germline V gene. V lost 0 bases to trimming and J lost 4 bases, with 13 bases between them. This CDR3 has 15 amino acids. The CDR3 sequence: CASSLGGAPTYGYTF. The DNA for the CDR3 is TGCGCCAGCAGCTTGGGGGGAGCCCCCACCTATGGCTACACCTTC.

The V call is TRBV19, the J call TRBJ1-5; TRBD1 is a possible D gene (6 bases). V dropped 3 bases and J dropped 7 bases, with 16 bases sitting between them. This CDR3 has 15 amino acids. Germline values: CDR1 LNHDA, CDR2 SQIVND (reference sequence). The CDR3 here is CASSIMSGDKQPQHF. CDR3 in DNA: TGTGCCAGTAGTATTATGTCAGGGGATAAACAGCCCCAGCATTTT.

This chain joins TRBV6-4 and TRBJ1-2; a weak D match, TRBD1 (6 bases). V lost 3 bases to trimming and J lost 2 bases, with 10 bases between them. In germline, CDR1 is MRHNA, CDR2 SNTAGT. This CDR3 has 14 residues. CDR3 DNA: TGTGCCAGCAGTGAGTCAGGGGAGAACTATGGCTACACCTTC. This codes for CASSESGENYGYTF.

The V call is TRBV7-2, the J call TRBJ2-7; D is unclear. CDR1 SGHTA and CDR2 FQGNSA come from the germline V gene. The CDR3 totals 14 residues. V was clipped by 1 base and J by 4 bases, with 11 bases between them. The CDR3 nucleotides are TGTGCCAGCAGCTTAGATTACTCCCGGTACGAGCAGTACTTC. Translated, it gives CASSLDYSRYEQYF.

V usage is TRBV7-3 and J usage is TRBJ2-5; D unclear. The ends were cut back, 5 bases at V and 0 bases at J, with 7 bases in the middle. CDR1 and CDR2 (germline): SGHTA, FQGTGA. The CDR3 contains 13 residues. As DNA, the CDR3 is TGTGCCAGCAGCCGGTTAAACCAAGAGACCCAGTACTTC. Translated, it gives CASSRLNQETQYF.

The genes are TRBV30 and TRBJ2-1; 11 nucleotides agree with TRBD2. The CDR3 is 23 amino acids. Germline V gene data show CDR1 as GTSNPN and CDR2 as SVGIG (reference sequence). The junction had 27 bases not matched to a gene; V was cut back by 1 base and J by 4 bases. As DNA, the CDR3 is TGTGCCTGGAGTGGCCCCTCAACTAGCGGGAGTAAGGGGGATCGGGCCCGATACAATGAGCAGTTCTTC. Translated, it gives CAWSGPSTSGSKGDRARYNEQFF.

This chain uses TRBV2 with TRBJ1-4; TRBD1 matches 10 bases. Looked up from germline, CDR1 is SNHLY and CDR2 is FYNNEI. The CDR3 covers 15 residues. After removal of 6 bases from V and 8 bases from J, the junction contained 9 bases not matched to a gene. The CDR3 spells CASSRTGTGDEKLFF. DNA for the CDR3: TGTGCCAGCAGCCGGACCGGGACAGGGGACGAAAAACTGTTTTTT.

This sequence joins TRBV6-5 and TRBJ1-5; no clear D gene. Trimming took 2 bases from V and 6 from J, leaving 11 bases between them. The CDR3 has 14 amino acids. Germline V gives CDR1 MNHEY, CDR2 SVGAGI. The CDR3 region is CASSYNGFSQPQHF. As DNA, the CDR3 is TGTGCCAGCAGTTACAACGGTTTCTCTCAGCCCCAGCATTTT.

A note on this clone: Additional DNA sequences in this sample encode the identical CDR3. V gene TRBV9 combines with J gene TRBJ2-5; TRBD2 is a possible D gene (5 bases). CDR1 SGDLS and CDR2 YYNGEE come from the germline V gene. CDR3 size: 14 residues. V was clipped by 0 bases and J by 1 base, with 7 bases between them. CDR3 in amino acids: CASSVGGSQETQYF. CDR3 nucleotide sequence: TGTGCCAGCAGCGTAGGCGGGTCCCAAGAGACCCAGTACTTC.

The chain joins TRBV30 to TRBJ1-1; 7 bases agree with TRBD1. The J segment lost 7 bases and the V segment lost 8 bases, leaving 4 bases of the junction unmatched. The germline V gene has CDR1 GTSNPN and CDR2 SVGIG (reference sequence). The CDR3 has 10 amino acids. CDR3 residues: CAGRDSEAFF. The CDR3 DNA reads as TGTGCCGGCCGGGACAGTGAAGCTTTCTTT.

This clone was counted only a few times. The chain links TRBV6-5 to TRBJ1-5; D possibly corresponds to TRBD1 (6 bases). Looked up from germline, CDR1 is MNHEY and CDR2 is SVGAGI. V was trimmed by 2 bases and J by 6 bases, leaving 11 bases between them. The CDR3 sequence is 14 residues long. The CDR3 is CASSYREGVQPQHF. The CDR3 DNA follows: TGTGCCAGCAGTTACAGGGAGGGGGTTCAGCCCCAGCATTTT.

V usage is TRBV10-3 and J usage is TRBJ1-6; D gene uncertain. CDR3 length equals 12 residues. The V gene's germline CDR1 is ENHRY and CDR2 SYGVKD. V was trimmed by 10 bases and J by 9 bases, leaving 13 bases between them. The chain's CDR3 is CATRESSSPLHF. The DNA for the CDR3 is TGTGCCACGAGGGAGAGCTCTTCACCCCTCCACTTT.

This chain links TRBV5-1 with TRBJ2-3, with D possibly matching TRBD2 (6 bases). Trimming removed 5 bases at V and 2 bases at J, with 15 bases between. Germline V CDR1 and CDR2: SGHRS, YFSETQ. The CDR3 is 15 residues long. CDR3 residues: CASRRLAQNTDTQYF. The CDR3 DNA is TGCGCCAGCAGGAGGCTAGCGCAGAACACAGATACGCAGTATTTT.

The chain carries TRBV3-1 (or the pseudogene TRBV3-2) and TRBJ1-1; D not certain. V was cut by 1 base and J by 2 bases, with 8 bases left in between. Per germline, CDR1 LGHDT and CDR2 YNNKEL (reference sequence). The CDR3 totals 14 residues. CDR3 bases: TGTGCCAGCAGCCAAGGCGCAGGAAACACTGAAGCTTTCTTT. Amino acids: CASSQGAGNTEAFF.

The V gene is TRBV30, the J gene TRBJ1-1; D is possibly TRBD1 (6 bases). Trimming removed 2 bases from V and 8 bases from J, with 12 bases in between. This CDR3 contains 12 residues. Germline assignment: CDR1 GTSNPN and CDR2 SVGIG (reference sequence). CDR3 sequence (DNA): TGTGCCTGGAGTTTGACAGGCGCCGAAGCTTTCTTT. It translates to CAWSLTGAEAFF.

This sequence joins TRBV7-2 and TRBJ2-3; TRBD1 matches 9 bases. The CDR3 totals 16 residues. V lost 1 base to trimming and J lost 5 bases; unmatched junction nucleotides: 7. The V gene's germline CDR1 is SGHTA and CDR2 FQGNSA. The CDR3 DNA reads TGTGCCAGCAGCTTAGGGCGGGACAGGGCACTAGATACGCAGTATTTT. Protein sequence: CASSLGRDRALDTQYF. The variable domain in full, with the rest retrieved from reference TRBV7-2 and TRBJ2-3, is GAGVSQSPSNKVTEKGKDVELRCDPISGHTALYWYRQSLGQGLEFLIYFQGNSAPDKSGLPSDRFSAERTGGSVSTLTIQRTQQEDSAVYLCASSLGRDRALDTQYFGPGTRLTVL.

This chain links TRBV3-1 (or the pseudogene TRBV3-2) with TRBJ2-5, with TRBD2 matching over 10 bases. This CDR3 is 14 amino acids long. V shed 3 bases and J 7 bases; nucleotides not matched to a gene: 5. Germline V gene lookup returns CDR1 LGHDT and CDR2 YNNKEL (reference sequence). The CDR3 spells CASSQSSGSTTQYF. For the CDR3, the DNA is TGTGCCAGCAGCCAGTCTAGCGGGAGCACGACCCAGTACTTC.

The J gene is TRBJ2-3, the V gene TRBV7-9; 7 positions agree with TRBD1. The CDR3 runs to 13 residues. V was clipped by 9 bases and J by 5 bases; unmatched bases: 8. The germline V gene has CDR1 SEHNR and CDR2 FQNEAQ (reference sequence). The CDR3 reads CASKDREKDTQYF. As DNA, the CDR3 is TGTGCCAGTAAAGACAGGGAAAAAGATACGCAGTATTTT.

The J gene is TRBJ2-3, the V gene TRBV5-1, with 12 bases lining up with TRBD2. V shed 4 bases and J 4 bases; nucleotides not matched to a gene: 4. The germline V gene has CDR1 SGHRS and CDR2 YFSETQ. The CDR3 runs 15 residues. In DNA form, the CDR3 reads TGCGCCAGCAGCCGCCTAGCGGGGGGGCCAGATACGCAGTATTTT. Its protein is CASSRLAGGPDTQYF.

The J gene is TRBJ2-7, the V gene TRBV12-5, with TRBD2 identical over 8 bases. Per the germline V gene, CDR1 is LGHNT and CDR2 is FRNRAP. V lost 1 base, J lost 4 bases, and 12 bases stayed unmatched. The CDR3 sequence is 17 residues long. This chain's CDR3 is CASGLATGTSIPYEQYF. The DNA for the CDR3 is TGTGCTAGTGGTTTGGCAACCGGGACTAGTATACCTTACGAGCAGTACTTC.

J is TRBJ2-7 and V is TRBV5-1, with TRBD1 as a possible D gene (5 bases). Germline CDR1 reads SGHRS; CDR2 reads YFSETQ. This CDR3 comprises 14 residues. Deletions cut 0 bases from V and 3 bases from J, with 10 bases between. CDR3 in DNA: TGCGCCAGCAGCTTGGTGGGGCCTAACTACGAGCAGTACTTC. Its protein product is CASSLVGPNYEQYF.